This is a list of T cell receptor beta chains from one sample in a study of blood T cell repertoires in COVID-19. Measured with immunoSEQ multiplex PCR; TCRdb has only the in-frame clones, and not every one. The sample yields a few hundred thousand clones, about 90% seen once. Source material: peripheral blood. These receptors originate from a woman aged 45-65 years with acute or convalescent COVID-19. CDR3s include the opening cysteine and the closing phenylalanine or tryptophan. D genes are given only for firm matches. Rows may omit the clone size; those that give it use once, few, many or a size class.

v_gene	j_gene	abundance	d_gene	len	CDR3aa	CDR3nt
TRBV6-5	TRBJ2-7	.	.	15	CASRAGRSGGYEQYF	TGTGCCAGCAGGGCAGGTCGTTCAGGAGGTTACGAGCAGTACTTC
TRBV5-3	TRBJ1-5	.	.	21	CARSLISSGGPKNGSNQPQHF	TGTGCCAGAAGCTTGATAAGTTCCGGGGGGCCAAAAAACGGTAGCAATCAGCCCCAGCATTTT
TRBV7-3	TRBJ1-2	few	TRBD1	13	CASSTGTGGGYTF	TGTGCCAGCAGCACCGGGACAGGGGGCGGCTACACCTTC
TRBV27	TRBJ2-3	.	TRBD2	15	CASSSGIGVTDTQYF	TGTGCCAGCAGTAGCGGGATCGGGGTCACAGATACGCAGTATTTT
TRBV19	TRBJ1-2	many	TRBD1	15	CASSDTDRRLYGYTF	TGTGCCAGTAGTGATACGGACAGGCGCCTCTATGGCTACACCTTC
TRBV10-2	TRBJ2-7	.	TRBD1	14	CASSRDRLLDEQYF	TGCGCCAGCAGTCGGGACAGACTCCTGGACGAGCAGTACTTC
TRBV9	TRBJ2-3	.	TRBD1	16	CASSATSGTGGDTQYF	TGTGCCAGCAGCGCAACATCCGGGACAGGGGGTGATACGCAGTATTTT
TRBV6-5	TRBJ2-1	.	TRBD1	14	CATTTGTGGTEQFF	TGTGCCACCACAACCGGGACAGGGGGCACTGAGCAGTTCTTC
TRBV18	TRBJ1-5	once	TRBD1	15	CASSRDRVIGQPQHF	TGTGCCAGCTCGCGGGACAGGGTTATAGGGCAGCCCCAGCATTTT
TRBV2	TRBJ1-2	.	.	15	CASSEGPQVTYGYTF	TGTGCCAGCAGTGAAGGGCCTCAGGTAACCTATGGCTACACCTTC
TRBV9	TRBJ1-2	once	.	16	CASSARDSFFNYGYTF	TGTGCCAGCAGCGCCCGCGACAGCTTTTTTAACTATGGCTACACCTTC
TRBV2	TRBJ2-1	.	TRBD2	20	CASSEVGLAGGPSSYNEQFF	TGTGCCAGCAGTGAAGTAGGACTAGCGGGAGGGCCGAGCTCCTACAATGAGCAGTTCTTC
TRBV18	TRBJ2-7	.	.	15	CASSPPGRGNYEQYF	TGTGCCAGCTCACCGCCCGGGAGAGGTAATTACGAGCAGTACTTC
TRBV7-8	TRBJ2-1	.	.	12	CASLSSYNEQFF	TGTGCCAGCCTCAGCTCCTACAATGAGCAGTTCTTC
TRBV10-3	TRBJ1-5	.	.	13	CAISGRGDQPQHF	TGTGCCATCAGTGGAAGGGGTGATCAGCCCCAGCATTTT
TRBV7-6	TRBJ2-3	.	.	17	CASSLGMRWTSTDTQYF	TGTGCCAGCAGCTTAGGTATGAGGTGGACTAGCACAGATACGCAGTATTTT
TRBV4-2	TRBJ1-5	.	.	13	CASSRGLDQPQHF	TGTGCCAGCAGCCGTGGACTGGATCAGCCCCAGCATTTT
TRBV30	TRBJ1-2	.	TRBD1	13	CAWSVRGRDGYTF	TGTGCCTGGAGTGTCAGGGGGCGCGATGGCTACACCTTC
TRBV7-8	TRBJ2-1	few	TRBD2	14	CASSLALTSNEQFF	TGTGCCAGCAGCTTAGCTCTGACTAGCAACGAGCAGTTCTTC
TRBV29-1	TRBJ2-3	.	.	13	CSVLGLSTDTQYF	TGCAGCGTCCTGGGACTTAGCACAGATACGCAGTATTTT
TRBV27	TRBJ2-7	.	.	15	CASSLIGASSYEQYF	TGTGCCAGCAGTTTAATTGGGGCTAGCTCCTACGAGCAGTACTTC
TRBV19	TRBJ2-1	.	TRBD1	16	CASSIAGQGTYNEQFF	TGTGCCAGTAGTATAGCTGGACAGGGTACCTACAATGAGCAGTTCTTC
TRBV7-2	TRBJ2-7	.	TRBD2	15	CASSPVAGSSYEQYF	TGTGCCAGCAGCCCGGTAGCGGGGTCTTCCTACGAGCAGTACTTC
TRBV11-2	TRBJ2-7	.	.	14	CASSLGPNAYEQYF	TGTGCCAGCAGCTTAGGGCCGAATGCCTACGAGCAGTACTTC
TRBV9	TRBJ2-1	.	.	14	CASSGGRQWDEQFF	TGTGCCAGCAGCGGCGGACGACAGTGGGATGAGCAGTTCTTC
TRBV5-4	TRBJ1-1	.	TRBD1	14	CASSKGQLNTEAFF	TGTGCCAGCAGTAAGGGACAGTTGAACACTGAAGCTTTCTTT
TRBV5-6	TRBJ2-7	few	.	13	CASSLDMVGEQYF	TGTGCCAGCAGCTTGGACATGGTTGGCGAGCAGTACTTC
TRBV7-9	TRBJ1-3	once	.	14	CASSLPGRSNAIYF	TGTGCCAGCAGCCTACCGGGGAGAAGTAACGCCATATATTTT
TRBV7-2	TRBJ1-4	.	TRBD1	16	CASSPTGTGLLSGLFF	TGTGCCAGCAGCCCCACGGGGACAGGCCTCTTGAGTGGGCTGTTTTTT
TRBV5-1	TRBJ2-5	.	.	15	CASSLVALDQETQYF	TGCGCCAGCAGCTTGGTGGCTCTAGACCAAGAGACCCAGTACTTC
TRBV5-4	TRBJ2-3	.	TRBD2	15	CASSSGGSGTDTQYF	TGTGCCAGCAGCTCCGGCGGGAGCGGCACAGATACGCAGTATTTT
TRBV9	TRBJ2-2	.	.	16	CASSVRGLPNTGELFF	TGTGCCAGCAGCGTAAGGGGACTTCCGAACACCGGGGAGCTGTTTTTT
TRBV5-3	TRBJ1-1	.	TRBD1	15	CARSLAQGAVTEAFF	TGTGCCAGAAGCTTGGCTCAGGGGGCGGTCACTGAAGCTTTCTTT
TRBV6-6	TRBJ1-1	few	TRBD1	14	CASSLDRGLTEAFF	TGTGCCAGCAGCCTGGACAGGGGGCTCACTGAAGCTTTCTTT
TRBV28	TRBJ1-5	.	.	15	CASSRAGAGNQPQHF	TGTGCCAGCAGCCGGGCAGGGGCGGGCAATCAGCCCCAGCATTTT
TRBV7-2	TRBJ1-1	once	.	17	CASSPRGAGPKDTEAFF	TGTGCCAGCAGCCCACGGGGTGCAGGACCAAAGGACACTGAAGCTTTCTTT
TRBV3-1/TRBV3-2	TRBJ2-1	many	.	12	CASSRLENEQFF	TGTGCCAGCAGCCGGCTAGAGAATGAGCAGTTCTTC
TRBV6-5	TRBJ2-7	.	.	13	CASSFRSSYEQYF	TGTGCCAGCAGCTTCAGAAGCTCCTACGAGCAGTACTTC
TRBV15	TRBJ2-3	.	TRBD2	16	CATGTSGRVPEDTQYF	TGTGCCACCGGGACTAGCGGGAGGGTCCCTGAAGATACGCAGTATTTT
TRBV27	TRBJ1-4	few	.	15	CASSPPGRVPEKLFF	TGTGCCAGCAGCCCCCCGGGGAGGGTCCCTGAAAAACTGTTTTTT
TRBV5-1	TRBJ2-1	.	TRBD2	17	CASSLGALAGLYNEQFF	TGCGCCAGCAGCTTGGGAGCCTTAGCGGGCCTCTACAATGAGCAGTTCTTC
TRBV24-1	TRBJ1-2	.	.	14	CATSDTTAGYGYTF	TGTGCCACCAGTGATACCACGGCGGGATATGGCTACACCTTC
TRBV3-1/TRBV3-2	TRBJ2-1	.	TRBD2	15	CASSQGLAGYNEQFF	TGTGCCAGCAGCCAAGGACTAGCTGGCTACAATGAGCAGTTCTTC